The source of this TCR beta chain is a study of T-cell reconstitution after alpha-beta-depleted transplantation in children. It was with unique molecular identifiers that the TCRbeta library was prepared. TCRdb re-called the PCR reads through MiXCR, storing one row per CDR3 protein. The sample has around 190,000 distinct CDR3 sequences; approximately 7% are singletons. Study-wide findings and caveats: About two months after transplant, alpha-beta T cells reportedly came from several hundred expanded graft clones. In some patients, recipient T cells and intrathymic progenitors surviving conditioning explained high day-60 diversity. T-cell counts and diversity at one year following transplant were attributed mainly to newly produced T cells.

CDR3 length: 15 residues. CDR1 is LGHNA and CDR2 is YNFKEQ in the germline V gene. Trimming pared 5 bases from V and 4 bases from J, leaving 17 bases between. The table lists this clonotype with many counts. What it binds is not known. This TCR was recovered from a boy between 2 and 10 years old with acute lymphoblastic leukemia, due to receive a stem cell transplant. V and J are TRBV4-2 and TRBJ1-2; TRBD1 might be the D (5 bases). Specimen: PBMCs, collected before TCRalphabeta/CD19-depleted stem cell transplant. As DNA, the CDR3 is TGTGCCAGCAGCAGAGACCTTGAGGGGACCTATGGCTACACCTTC. Amino acids: CASSRDLEGTYGYTF.